This entry is about one T cell receptor beta chain. This record comes from a study of T-cell memory formation after mild COVID-19. This CDR3 spans 14 amino acids. Trimming cost V 5 bases and J 0 bases, with 8 bases left between them. 5'RACE, which relied on constant-segment primers, yielded TCR alpha and TCR beta cDNA libraries carrying sample barcodes and UMIs. TCRdb recomputed calls from the 5' RACE reads with MiXCR, one row per CDR3 protein. Here the sample spans fewer than 450,000 distinct CDR3 sequences, around a fifth being singletons. Sequencing was performed on PBMCs or a T cell subset sorted from them (not recorded which). The TCR originated in an adult woman who had mild COVID-19 (a few samples of this study predate the infection). Cell type and time point are not known. The chain uses TRBV12-3 or TRBV12-4 and TRBJ2-1; possibly TRBD2 for D (6 bases). In DNA, the CDR3 is TGTGCCAGCAGTAAAGCGGGCTCCTACAATGAGCAGTTCTTC. Its protein product is CASSKAGSYNEQFF.